These 2 T cell receptor beta chains came from one sample sequenced in a study of PD-L1 blockade in urothelial cancer. The time point is: peripheral blood 6 weeks after treatment start. The repertoire was sequenced with immunoSEQ multiplex PCR; TCRdb's copy has only in-frame clones and lacks some. The sample has about 76,000 clones, approximately 90% seen once. The source was PBMCs, collected around atezolizumab (anti-PD-L1) treatment. Receptors originate from a woman older than 75 with urothelial cancer.

V and J are TRBV28 and TRBJ1-2; TRBD1 might be the D (6 bases). This CDR3 is built from 13 residues. Trimming removed 8 bases at V and 6 bases at J, with 16 bases between. Per the germline V gene, CDR1 is MDHEN and CDR2 is SYDVKM. CDR3 loop: CASGGARAHGYTF. CDR3 sequence (DNA): TGTGCCAGCGGGGGCGCCAGGGCCCATGGCTACACCTTC.

This chain uses TRBV29-1 with TRBJ2-1; 7 bases agree with TRBD1. V was pared by 6 bases and J by 5 bases, with 4 bases of the junction left unmatched. Germline CDR1 is SQVTM and CDR2 is ANQGSEA. The CDR3 length is 12 residues. In DNA, the CDR3 is TGCAGCGTCGACAGGGCGGACAATGAGCAGTTCTTC. Translation: CSVDRADNEQFF.